The 17 T cell receptor beta chains presented below share a single source sample, sequenced in a study of blood T cell repertoires in COVID-19. The assay was immunoSEQ multiplex PCR, and TCRdb's table has in-frame clones only and misses some. The repertoire has some 33,000 clones, 80% to 90% of them found once; the top ten carry about 14%. Sequencing was carried out using peripheral blood. The origin of the receptors is a human donor in a cohort sampled during active COVID-19.

The CDR3 nucleotides are TGCAGTGCTAGTCCCCAATCCGCGGATGGCTACACCTTC. Amino acid sequence: CSASPQSADGYTF. V and J are TRBV20-1 and TRBJ1-2, with no clear D. The V end was cut by 3 bases, the J end by 6 bases, with 14 bases between. Germline V CDR1 and CDR2: DFQATT, SNEGSKA (reference sequence). This CDR3 region has 13 residues.

The chain is built from TRBV20-1 and TRBJ2-5; D possibly corresponds to TRBD2 (5 bases). Germline values: CDR1 DFQATT, CDR2 SNEGSKA (reference sequence). The CDR3 covers 11 residues. The V end was cut by 3 bases, the J end by 6 bases, with 8 bases between. The CDR3 is CSARTGKTQYF. The CDR3 DNA is TGCAGTGCTAGGACCGGGAAGACCCAGTACTTC.

The V gene is TRBV18, the J gene TRBJ2-2; weak D call: TRBD1 (5 bases). CDR3 length: 16 residues. Germline V gene data show CDR1 as KGHSH and CDR2 as LQKENI. Trimming took 1 base from V and 4 from J, leaving 13 bases between them. This CDR3 reads CASSPRSQGPTGELFF. The CDR3 nucleotides read TGTGCCAGCTCACCACGGTCGCAGGGCCCCACCGGGGAGCTGTTTTTT.

This clone was seen a few times. The rearrangement links TRBV5-6 to TRBJ2-4; perhaps TRBD2 as D (5 bases). This CDR3 has 14 amino acids. Germline CDR1 SGHDT, CDR2 YYEEEE. V dropped 7 bases and J dropped 2 bases, with 13 bases sitting between them. This chain's CDR3 is CASRARGSKNIQYF. The CDR3, as DNA: TGTGCCAGCCGCGCCCGGGGTTCCAAAAACATTCAGTACTTC.

The chain carries TRBV28 and TRBJ2-3, with D perhaps matching TRBD2 (5 bases). Per the germline V gene, CDR1 is MDHEN and CDR2 is SYDVKM. The V and J ends lost 2 bases and 7 bases respectively, with 16 bases between them. The CDR3 sequence is 15 residues long. The CDR3 spells CASSLRSAGWNTQYF. The CDR3 region has the DNA TGTGCCAGCAGTTTACGTAGCGCCGGCTGGAATACGCAGTATTTT.

This chain links TRBV4-2 with TRBJ1-1, with a weak D call TRBD1 (5 bases). Trimming stripped 3 bases from V and 4 bases from J, with 12 bases between. The germline V gene has CDR1 LGHNA and CDR2 YNFKEQ. The CDR3 runs to 14 residues. The CDR3 protein is CASSHVGEGTEAFF. The CDR3 DNA is TGTGCCAGCAGCCATGTGGGGGAGGGCACTGAAGCTTTCTTT.

This clone appeared once. V is TRBV6-5 and J is TRBJ1-4; D is undetermined. V lost 7 bases to trimming and J lost 0 bases, with 9 bases between them. CDR3 length equals 14 residues. Germline CDR1 reads MNHEY; CDR2 reads SVGAGI. The CDR3 sequence is CASTPGSTNEKLFF. The CDR3 region has the DNA TGTGCCAGCACCCCGGGGTCAACTAATGAAAAACTGTTTTTT.

This clone was observed once. This chain connects TRBV4-3 to TRBJ2-3; D gene ambiguous. V dropped 4 bases and J dropped 3 bases, with 14 bases sitting between them. The CDR3 covers 15 residues. Germline CDR1 LGHNA, CDR2 YSLEER. As DNA, the CDR3 is TGCGCCAGCAGCCGGGCCTCGACCCAAACAGATACGCAGTATTTT. Its protein is CASSRASTQTDTQYF.

The chain carries TRBV7-2 and TRBJ1-5; D possibly corresponds to TRBD1 (5 bases). The V gene lost 3 bases and the J gene lost 2 bases, with 11 bases spanning the gap. Germline CDR1 and CDR2: SGHTA and FQGNSA. The CDR3 spans 15 residues. The CDR3 nucleotides are TGTGCCAGCAGCTTCGAAGGGACTCGCAATCAGCCCCAGCATTTT. It yields the protein CASSFEGTRNQPQHF.

The sample holds a few counts of this clone. The chain uses TRBV27 and TRBJ2-3; 8 nucleotides agree with TRBD2. Per the germline V gene, CDR1 is MNHEY and CDR2 is SMNVEV (reference sequence). This CDR3 is built from 16 residues. V shed 5 bases, J shed 1 base, and the junction held 8 bases outside the gene matches. CDR3 residues: CASSTLRAGGTDTQYF. The CDR3, as DNA: TGTGCCAGCAGTACTCTGAGAGCGGGGGGCACAGATACGCAGTATTTT.

The V gene is TRBV7-9, the J gene TRBJ2-5; the D is unclear. V gave up 5 bases and J gave up 5 bases, with 12 bases separating them. Per the germline V gene, CDR1 is SEHNR and CDR2 is FQNEAQ (reference sequence). CDR3 length equals 13 residues. CDR3 sequence (DNA): TGTGCCAGCAGCCGTACGCACGGGGAGACCCAGTACTTC. Its protein product is CASSRTHGETQYF.

This clone was seen once. This sequence joins TRBV19 and TRBJ2-7; 13 positions agree with TRBD2. Germline trimming cut 2 bases from V and 7 bases from J; bases unmatched to any gene: 8. CDR1 and CDR2 (germline): LNHDA, SQIVND (reference sequence). The CDR3 spans 16 residues. The CDR3 DNA sequence: TGTGCCAGTAGTATAAGTGGGACTAGCGGGGTGCGAGAGCAGTACTTC. This gives the protein CASSISGTSGVREQYF.

The chain employs TRBV29-1 and TRBJ1-5; 8 bases match TRBD1. Trimming took 5 bases from V and 4 from J; bases not matched to a gene: 4. This CDR3 region has 13 residues. Looked up from germline, CDR1 is SQVTM and CDR2 is ANQGSEA. The CDR3 spells CSVQTGGNQPQHF. CDR3 nucleotides: TGCAGCGTTCAAACAGGGGGAAATCAGCCCCAGCATTTT.

This chain uses TRBV25-1 with TRBJ2-5; D is unresolved. Trimming shortened V by 3 bases and J by 5 bases, and 19 bases separated the two germline ends. Germline V lookup: CDR1 MGHDK, CDR2 SYGVNS. CDR3 length: 16 amino acids. Written as DNA, the CDR3 is TGTGCCAGCAGTGATTGGTCAGGCGCCACCCGGGAGACCCAGTACTTC. As protein: CASSDWSGATRETQYF.

The J gene is TRBJ1-1, the V gene TRBV5-4; tentatively, D is TRBD1 (6 bases). The CDR3 runs 17 residues. The V end lost 4 bases, the J end lost 4 bases, and 23 bases lay between the germline ends. Germline CDR1 SGHNT, CDR2 YYREEE (reference sequence). In DNA form, the CDR3 reads TGTGCCAGCAGCCGGCCTTATGGGGGCGTAATCGGCACTGAAGCTTTCTTT. Translation gives CASSRPYGGVIGTEAFF.

This clone was detected only once. The chain employs TRBV2 and TRBJ2-3, with TRBD1 matching 7 bases. The CDR3 runs 16 residues. Germline CDR1 SNHLY, CDR2 FYNNEI. The J segment lost 3 bases and the V segment lost 2 bases, leaving 8 bases of the junction unmatched. CDR3 in DNA: TGTGCCAGCAGTGAAAACAGGGGCCTTGGTACAGATACGCAGTATTTT. It specifies CASSENRGLGTDTQYF.

The genes are TRBV6-2 or TRBV6-3 and TRBJ1-2; TRBD1 agrees at 8 bases. This CDR3 has 13 residues. Germline CDR1 and CDR2: MNHEY and SVGEGT. With 5 bases clipped from V and 7 bases from J, the junction kept 6 bases outside the gene matches. In nucleotides, the CDR3 is TGTGCCAGCAGTACGGAACAGGGGGTTGGCTACACCTTC. Amino acids: CASSTEQGVGYTF.